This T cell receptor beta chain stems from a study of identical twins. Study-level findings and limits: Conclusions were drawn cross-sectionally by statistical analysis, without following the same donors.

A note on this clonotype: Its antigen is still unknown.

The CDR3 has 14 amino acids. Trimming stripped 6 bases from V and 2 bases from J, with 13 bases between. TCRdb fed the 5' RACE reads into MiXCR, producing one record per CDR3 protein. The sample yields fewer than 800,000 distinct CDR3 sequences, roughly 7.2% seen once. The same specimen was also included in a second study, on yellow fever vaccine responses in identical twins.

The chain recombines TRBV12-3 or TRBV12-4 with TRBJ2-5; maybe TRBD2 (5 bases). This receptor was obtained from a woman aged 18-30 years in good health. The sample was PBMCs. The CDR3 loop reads CASRTTGIQETQYF. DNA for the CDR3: TGTGCCAGCAGGACAACGGGAATACAAGAGACCCAGTACTTC.